Below are 23 T cell receptor beta chains sequenced from a single sample in a study of shared clonotypes between healthy human individuals. Some clones are missing from TCRdb's copy, which holds only in-frame ones; the method was immunoSEQ multiplex PCR. The profile shows about 120,000 clones, under 70% of them singletons. Sequenced: memory CD8+ T cells sorted from blood. Subset given: CD45RO+ cells pooled with CCR7-negative TemRA cells. Receptor source: a woman younger than 45 in good health.

The chain carries TRBV9 and TRBJ1-1, with TRBD1 as a possible D gene (5 bases). V was clipped by 0 bases and J by 3 bases, with 15 bases between them. The CDR3 runs to 16 residues. Germline V lookup: CDR1 SGDLS, CDR2 YYNGEE. Here the CDR3 reads CASSVGKGESDTEAFF. The CDR3 region has the DNA TGTGCCAGCAGCGTAGGTAAAGGGGAATCTGACACTGAAGCTTTCTTT. Variable domain in full (rest from reference TRBV9 and TRBJ1-1): DSGVTQTPKHLITATGQRVTLRCSPRSGDLSVYWYQQSLDQGLQFLIQYYNGEERAKGNILERFSAQQFPDLHSELNLSSLELGDSALYFCASSVGKGESDTEAFFGQGTRLTVV.

The chain recombines TRBV28 with TRBJ2-1; D may be TRBD1 or TRBD2 (5 bases each). Trimming removed 4 bases at V and 8 bases at J, with 24 bases between. The CDR3 sequence is 17 residues long. Germline CDR1 reads MDHEN; CDR2 reads SYDVKM. The CDR3 DNA reads as TGTGCCAGCAGTTCCCTACTGGGGACCCAAGTCGGAGATGAGCAGTTCTTC. It translates to CASSSLLGTQVGDEQFF. Looking up the rest from reference TRBV28 and TRBJ2-1 gives the full variable domain: DVKVTQSSRYLVKRTGEKVFLECVQDMDHENMFWYRQDPGLGLRLIYFSYDVKMKEKGDIPEGYSVSREKKERFSLILESASTNQTSMYLCASSSLLGTQVGDEQFFGPGTRLTVL.

The rearrangement joins TRBV11-2 to TRBJ2-7; TRBD1 might be the D (6 bases). The germline V and J ends were trimmed by 3 bases and 4 bases, with 22 bases remaining between them. The germline V gene has CDR1 SGHAT and CDR2 FQNNGV. This CDR3 region has 17 residues. The CDR3 DNA reads TGTGCCAGCAGCTTGGCCCCGGGACACCCTATCATATACGAGCAGTACTTC. As protein: CASSLAPGHPIIYEQYF.

The chain is built from TRBV28 and TRBJ2-5; D gene unclear. V shed 6 bases and J shed 5 bases, with 10 bases lying between them. Per the germline V gene, CDR1 is MDHEN and CDR2 is SYDVKM. The CDR3 covers 12 residues. The CDR3 reads CASRPEAETQYF. CDR3 sequence (DNA): TGTGCCAGCAGGCCGGAAGCGGAGACCCAGTACTTC.

The chain is built from TRBV29-1 and TRBJ2-1; D not resolved. There are 12 residues in the CDR3. The ends were cut back, 3 bases at V and 4 bases at J, with 7 bases in the middle. Germline-derived CDR1 and CDR2 are SQVTM and ANQGSEA. The CDR3 DNA is TGCAGCGTTGATTCACGTTACAATGAGCAGTTCTTC. Translating gives CSVDSRYNEQFF.

In nucleotides, the CDR3 is TGTGCCAGCAGCCCCACCTCACGAGGTGGGGAGACCCAGTACTTC. It specifies CASSPTSRGGETQYF. The chain employs TRBV9 and TRBJ2-5, with D unresolved. The CDR3 is made up of 15 amino acids. Germline V gene lookup returns CDR1 SGDLS and CDR2 YYNGEE. Trimming shortened V by 4 bases and J by 5 bases, and 18 bases separated the two germline ends.

The rearrangement links TRBV9 to TRBJ1-2; TRBD1 matches at 8 bases. Trimming cost V 3 bases and J 8 bases; bases outside gene matches: 12. Germline V CDR1 and CDR2: SGDLS, YYNGEE. The length of the CDR3 is 15 residues. The CDR3 bases are TGTGCCAGCAGCGCAACCGGGACAGGCATAGGGGGCTACACCTTC. This gives the protein CASSATGTGIGGYTF.

V and J are TRBV29-1 and TRBJ1-1, with D tentatively TRBD1 (5 bases). V lost 4 bases, J lost 6 bases, and 18 bases lay in between. Germline CDR1 and CDR2: SQVTM and ANQGSEA. CDR3 size: 14 residues. For the CDR3, the DNA is TGCAGCGTTGGAGGGGCCAGGCTGGGCGCTGAAGCTTTCTTT. Translating it yields CSVGGARLGAEAFF.

V is TRBV2 and J is TRBJ2-3, with D tentatively TRBD2 (6 bases). Germline CDR1 SNHLY, CDR2 FYNNEI. The CDR3 is 14 amino acids. With 3 bases removed from V and 2 bases from J, the gap between germline ends came to 9 bases. The CDR3 loop is CASSDPGDTDTQYF. The CDR3 region has the DNA TGTGCCAGCAGTGATCCGGGGGACACAGATACGCAGTATTTT.

CDR3 nucleotides: TGTGCCAGCAGTTTACATCTGACTAGCAGTGAGACCCAGTACTTC. This encodes CASSLHLTSSETQYF. The J gene is TRBJ2-5, the V gene TRBV6-6; TRBD2 agrees at 7 bases. V lost 4 bases to trimming and J lost 5 bases; unmatched junction nucleotides: 10. Germline V gene data show CDR1 as MNHNY and CDR2 as SVGAGI (reference sequence). The CDR3 covers 15 residues.

The chain couples TRBV28 to TRBJ2-7; D is unresolved. The germline CDR1 and CDR2 sequences are MDHEN and SYDVKM. The CDR3 sequence is 11 residues long. Trimming cost V 3 bases and J 1 base, with 1 base left between them. The CDR3, as DNA: TGTGCCAGCAGTTTTTCCTACGAGCAGTACTTC. Amino acids: CASSFSYEQYF.

The J gene is TRBJ1-1, the V gene TRBV7-9; maybe TRBD1 (5 bases). Per germline, CDR1 SEHNR and CDR2 FQNEAQ (reference sequence). CDR3 length: 17 residues. The germline V and J ends were trimmed by 2 bases and 1 base, with 17 bases remaining between them. The CDR3 sequence is CASSLSPSARENTEAFF. CDR3 in DNA: TGTGCCAGCAGCTTATCTCCGTCAGCCAGGGAGAACACTGAAGCTTTCTTT.

This clone was counted many times. The chain carries TRBV29-1 and TRBJ2-1, with a weak D call TRBD2 (6 bases). V lost 5 bases to trimming and J lost 1 base, with 12 bases between them. CDR1 SQVTM and CDR2 ANQGSEA come from the germline V gene. The CDR3 has 14 amino acids. CDR3 region: CSVLGGGSYNEQFF. In DNA, the CDR3 is TGCAGCGTTTTGGGGGGTGGGTCCTACAATGAGCAGTTCTTC.

The rearrangement uses TRBV4-1 and TRBJ2-4; TRBD1 is a possible D gene (5 bases). Trimming removed 2 bases at V and 2 bases at J, with 10 bases between. The germline V gene has CDR1 MGHRA and CDR2 YSYEKL. This CDR3 has 15 residues. The chain's CDR3 is CASSQQGRTKNIQYF. The CDR3 DNA reads TGCGCCAGCAGCCAACAGGGAAGAACCAAAAACATTCAGTACTTC.

The rearrangement joins TRBV10-2 to TRBJ1-5, with TRBD1 as a possible D gene (6 bases). The CDR3 is made up of 16 amino acids. Germline assignment: CDR1 WSHSY and CDR2 SAAADI. Between the trimmed V and J ends, which lost 6 bases and 1 base, there was a span of 16 bases. The CDR3 sequence is CASRDSPLRSNQPQHF. The CDR3 DNA sequence: TGCGCCAGCAGGGACAGTCCTTTAAGGAGCAATCAGCCCCAGCATTTT.

This clone showed up just a few times. The chain is built from TRBV9 and TRBJ1-1; D is perhaps TRBD1 (6 bases). This CDR3 spans 13 amino acids. V was clipped by 2 bases and J by 2 bases, with 7 bases between them. Per the germline V gene, CDR1 is SGDLS and CDR2 is YYNGEE. In DNA form, the CDR3 reads TGTGCCAGCAGCGTGGACAGTAACACTGAAGCTTTCTTT. Its protein product is CASSVDSNTEAFF.

This clone was picked up a small number of times. The chain employs TRBV27 and TRBJ1-2, with TRBD1 as a possible D gene (6 bases). There are 15 residues in the CDR3. V lost 6 bases and J 4 bases, leaving 18 bases between the germline ends. Germline V gene sequence: CDR1 MNHEY, CDR2 SMNVEV (reference sequence). The CDR3 DNA follows: TGTGCCAGCAGCGACGGGCAGGGGCTGTTCTATGGCTACACCTTC. Protein product: CASSDGQGLFYGYTF.

This clone appeared a few times. The chain has TRBV5-4 and TRBJ2-7; no clear D gene. Trimming shortened V by 4 bases and J by 6 bases, and 23 bases separated the two germline ends. The CDR3 contains 16 residues. CDR1 and CDR2 (germline): SGHNT, YYREEE (reference sequence). CDR3 protein: CASSPAPTLGYGEQYF. Written as DNA, the CDR3 is TGTGCCAGCAGCCCCGCGCCAACCCTGGGGTATGGCGAGCAGTACTTC.

In its sample, this clone was seen many times. The V call is TRBV25-1, the J call TRBJ2-7; 9 nucleotides match TRBD1. J gave up 2 bases and V 10 bases, and 12 bases lay outside the gene matches. This CDR3 contains 15 residues. Germline V gives CDR1 MGHDK, CDR2 SYGVNS. The CDR3 DNA follows: TGTGCCACTAATCCCGGACAGGGGCAAACCTACGAGCAGTACTTC. It codes for CATNPGQGQTYEQYF.

The chain joins TRBV19 to TRBJ2-6; TRBD2 might be the D (7 bases). This CDR3 spans 18 amino acids. Germline lookup yields CDR1 LNHDA and CDR2 SQIVND (reference sequence). Trimming pared 9 bases from V and 0 bases from J, leaving 21 bases between. The CDR3 DNA is TGTGCCAGCACCCGGGGGGCGGTTCCCCTCTCTGGGGCCAACGTCCTGACTTTC. This sequence encodes CASTRGAVPLSGANVLTF.

The chain links TRBV27 to TRBJ1-1, with unresolved D. V was clipped by 5 bases and J by 3 bases, with 16 bases between them. The CDR3 covers 15 residues. Germline assignment: CDR1 MNHEY and CDR2 SMNVEV (reference sequence). CDR3 DNA sequence: TGTGCCAGCAGTCCGATCGGAAGGGTAGACACTGAAGCTTTCTTT. It encodes CASSPIGRVDTEAFF.

The chain has TRBV6-1 and TRBJ2-1; the D gene is possibly TRBD2 (7 bases). This CDR3 comprises 16 residues. Trimming took off 1 base at V and 8 bases at J, with 18 bases between the two ends. Per the germline V gene, CDR1 is MNHNS and CDR2 is SASEGT. CDR3 coding DNA: TGTGCCAGCAGTGAAGGAATCGGGGTAGGGGGGGATGAGCAGTTCTTC. This gives the protein CASSEGIGVGGDEQFF.

The J gene is TRBJ1-5, the V gene TRBV5-1; 7 bases are shared with TRBD1. From germline, CDR1 is SGHRS and CDR2 YFSETQ. Trimming removed 4 bases from V and 3 bases from J; junction bases left unmatched: 7. The length of the CDR3 is 15 residues. The CDR3 sequence is CASSPTGEPNQPQHF. CDR3 sequence (DNA): TGCGCCAGCAGCCCTACAGGGGAGCCCAATCAGCCCCAGCATTTT.